Each of the 5 T cell receptor beta chains below was sequenced from the same sample in a study of blood T cell repertoires in COVID-19. Only in-frame clones appear in the TCRdb table, and some are missing; sequencing was by immunoSEQ multiplex PCR. Among tens of thousands of clones, 70% to 90% were seen once, and the ten largest hold less than 7%. What was sequenced was peripheral blood. These TCRs come from a man aged 50 to 59 with active COVID-19.

The chain has TRBV5-4 and TRBJ2-2, with D hard to call. Trimming cost V 7 bases and J 2 bases, with 9 bases left between them. The CDR3 has 13 amino acids. Germline V gene sequence: CDR1 SGHNT, CDR2 YYREEE (reference sequence). CDR3 DNA: TGTGCCAGCGGCAGACTTAACACCGGGGAGCTGTTTTTT. This codes for CASGRLNTGELFF. The whole variable domain, filled in from reference TRBV5-4 and TRBJ2-2, reads ETGVTQSPTHLIKTRGQQVTLRCSSQSGHNTVSWYQQALGQGPQFIFQYYREEENGRGNFPPRFSGLQFPNYSSELNVNALELDDSALYLCASGRLNTGELFFGEGSRLTVL.

This clone was counted between two and nine times. The chain is built from TRBV11-1 and TRBJ2-1; 7 nucleotides line up with TRBD2. The trim removed 2 bases at V and 8 bases at J, leaving 12 bases unmatched. CDR3 length: 16 amino acids. Germline CDR1 reads SGHAT; CDR2 reads FQDESV (reference sequence). The CDR3 sequence is CASSLSAGDLMDEQFF. In nucleotides, the CDR3 is TGTGCCAGCAGCTTATCGGCGGGGGACCTTATGGATGAGCAGTTCTTC. Full variable domain (rest looked up from reference TRBV11-1 and TRBJ2-1): EAEVAQSPRYKITEKSQAVAFWCDPISGHATLYWYRQILGQGPELLVQFQDESVVDDSQLPKDRFSAERLKGVDSTLKIQPAELGDSAMYLCASSLSAGDLMDEQFFGPGTRLTVL.

This chain connects TRBV6-2 or TRBV6-3 to TRBJ2-7, with D perhaps TRBD1 (5 bases). The germline V gene has CDR1 MNHEY and CDR2 SVGEGT. The CDR3 is made up of 15 amino acids. Trimming pared 5 bases from V and 3 bases from J, leaving 17 bases between. CDR3 region: CASSTPSRVVYEQYF. In DNA, the CDR3 is TGTGCCAGCAGTACCCCGAGCAGGGTGGTCTACGAGCAGTACTTC.

The chain uses TRBV27 and TRBJ1-2; possibly TRBD1 for D (6 bases). The CDR3 has 15 amino acids. Looked up from germline, CDR1 is MNHEY and CDR2 is SMNVEV (reference sequence). V lost 3 bases to trimming and J lost 5 bases, with 16 bases between them. The CDR3 reads CASSFGVGASYGYTF. In nucleotides, the CDR3 is TGTGCCAGCAGTTTTGGAGTGGGGGCTTCTTATGGCTACACCTTC.

The chain links TRBV28 to TRBJ1-1; D gene ambiguous. The CDR3 extends over 13 amino acids. The V gene lost 10 bases and the J gene lost 2 bases, with 14 bases spanning the gap. In germline, CDR1 is MDHEN, CDR2 SYDVKM. CDR3 protein: CAIIAASNTEAFF. The CDR3 DNA reads as TGTGCCATAATAGCAGCCAGCAACACTGAAGCTTTCTTT.